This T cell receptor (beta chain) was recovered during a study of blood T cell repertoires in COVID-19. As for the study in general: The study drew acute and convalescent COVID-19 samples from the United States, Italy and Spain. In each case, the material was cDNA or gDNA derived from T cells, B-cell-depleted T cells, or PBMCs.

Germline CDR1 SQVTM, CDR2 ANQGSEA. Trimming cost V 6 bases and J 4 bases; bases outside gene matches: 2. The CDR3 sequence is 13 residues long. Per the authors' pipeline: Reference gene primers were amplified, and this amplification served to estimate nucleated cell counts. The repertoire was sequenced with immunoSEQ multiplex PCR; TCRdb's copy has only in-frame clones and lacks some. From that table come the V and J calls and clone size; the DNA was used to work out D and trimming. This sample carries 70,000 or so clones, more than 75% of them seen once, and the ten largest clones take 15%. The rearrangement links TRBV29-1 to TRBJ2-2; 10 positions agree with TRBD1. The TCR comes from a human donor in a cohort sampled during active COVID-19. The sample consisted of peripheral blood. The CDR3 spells CSVRTGGTGELFF. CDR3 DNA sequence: TGCAGCGTGAGGACAGGGGGCACCGGGGAGCTGTTTTTT.